Listed here are 13 T cell receptor beta chains from one sample, sequenced in a study of liver allograft versus peripheral blood T cells (dated by TCRdb to the early 2020s). Looking at the study overall: In liver transplant recipients, the study looked at T cell receptor repertoires in the peripheral blood and set them against the repertoires found within the transplanted livers.

Sequenced using an Illumina MiSeq. Using fastp trimming at Q25 and MiXCR clonotype assembly, TCRdb reanalyzed the public sequencing data and kept in-frame beta chains. All rows with the same CDR3 protein become a single entry with the most common DNA and genes. The table for this sample lists approximately 15,000 distinct CDR3 sequences; 20% to 25% of them were counted only once. The ten largest clones represent approximately 5.5% of the sample. The receptors here all came from a human patient who had a liver transplant. Following transplantation, T cells from the graft donor may be among those present.

This clonotype turned up a few times. This chain joins TRBV7-9 and TRBJ2-5; D remains unclear. This CDR3 comprises 15 residues. Germline V gives CDR1 SEHNR, CDR2 FQNEAQ (reference sequence). V lost 5 bases and J lost 2, with 15 bases in between. The CDR3 DNA sequence: TGTGCCAGCAGCCGGTCTCTCCTGAGGCAAGAGACCCAGTACTTC. Translation: CASSRSLLRQETQYF.

There are many counts of this clonotype. V gene TRBV5-6 combines with J gene TRBJ1-6; D is undetermined. The CDR3 has 13 amino acids. Trimming cost V 6 bases and J 8 bases, with 12 bases left between them. CDR1 and CDR2 from the germline V gene are SGHDT and YYEEEE. CDR3: CASTLGLDSPLHF. In nucleotides, the CDR3 is TGTGCCAGCACCCTGGGGTTGGATTCACCCCTCCACTTT.

Relative to its sample, this clonotype is medium-sized (0.01 to 0.1%). This chain links TRBV6-1 with TRBJ1-2, with TRBD1 as a possible D gene (6 bases). Germline CDR1 MNHNS, CDR2 SASEGT. Trimming pared 5 bases from V and 0 bases from J, leaving 10 bases between. The length of the CDR3 is 14 residues. The CDR3 loop is CASSLQGTNYGYTF. Written as DNA, the CDR3 is TGTGCCAGCAGTCTTCAGGGGACTAACTATGGCTACACCTTC.

This clonotype qualifies as medium-sized (0.01 to 0.1%). The chain combines TRBV18 with TRBJ1-2, with D perhaps matching TRBD1 (5 bases). The CDR3 is 14 amino acids. The germline V gene has CDR1 KGHSH and CDR2 LQKENI. Between the trimmed V and J ends, which lost 5 bases and 0 bases, there was a span of 10 bases. The DNA of the CDR3 is TGTGCCAGCTCATATCAGGGTACTAACTATGGCTACACCTTC. Residues: CASSYQGTNYGYTF.

This clonotype is categorized as medium-sized (0.01 to 0.1%). The V gene is TRBV6-1, the J gene TRBJ1-6; no clear D. CDR1 is MNHNS, CDR2 SASEGT, per germline. Trimming removed 6 bases from V and 0 bases from J, with 6 bases in between. The CDR3 consists of 14 residues. CDR3 DNA: TGTGCCAGCAGGAGGGTCTCCTATAATTCACCCCTCCACTTT. Amino acids: CASRRVSYNSPLHF.

V and J are TRBV7-9 and TRBJ2-2; no clear D gene. There are 15 residues in the CDR3. From germline, CDR1 is SEHNR and CDR2 FQNEAQ (reference sequence). Trimming stripped 5 bases from V and 1 base from J, with 11 bases between. The DNA of the CDR3 is TGTGCCAGCAGCCGGGTGGCCGTGAACACCGGGGAGCTGTTTTTT. Translated, it gives CASSRVAVNTGELFF.

There are many counts of this clonotype. The chain is built from TRBV18 and TRBJ1-6; 8 positions agree with TRBD1. The germline CDR1 and CDR2 sequences are KGHSH and LQKENI. This CDR3 contains 14 residues. V dropped 2 bases and J dropped 8; count of bases not matched to a gene: 2. The DNA for the CDR3 is TGTGCCAGCTCACCATCGACAGGGGATTCACCCCTCCACTTT. Its translation: CASSPSTGDSPLHF.

Concerning this clonotype: This could be a read error, since a much larger clone is one nucleotide away. V usage is TRBV19 and J usage is TRBJ1-5; perhaps TRBD1 as D (6 bases). V lost 5 bases and J 6 bases, leaving 14 bases between the germline ends. There are 14 residues in the CDR3. Germline CDR1 LNHDA, CDR2 SQIVND (reference sequence). The CDR3 protein is CASSSFRGPQPQHF. CDR3 sequence (DNA): TGTGCCAGTAGTTCTTTCAGGGGACCTCAGCCCCAGCATTTT.

This chain connects TRBV12-3 or TRBV12-4 to TRBJ1-1, with 7 bases matching TRBD1. V was clipped by 4 bases and J by 2 bases; unmatched bases: 4. This CDR3 region has 14 residues. CDR3 bases: TGTGCCAGCAGTTGGGGACAGACTAACACTGAAGCTTTCTTT. Its protein product is CASSWGQTNTEAFF.

This clonotype was observed many times. This chain connects TRBV10-3 to TRBJ2-7; 8 positions agree with TRBD1. This CDR3 is built from 16 residues. The V gene end was trimmed by 0 bases and the J gene end by 3 bases; junction bases not matched to a gene: 7. Germline CDR1 is ENHRY and CDR2 is SYGVKD. The CDR3: CAISESGGTGLYEQYF. CDR3 in DNA: TGTGCCATCAGTGAGTCAGGGGGGACAGGTCTCTACGAGCAGTACTTC.

V gene TRBV6-5 combines with J gene TRBJ2-7, with D perhaps matching TRBD1 or TRBD2 (5 bases each). The CDR3 contains 14 residues. Germline loops: CDR1 MNHEY, CDR2 SVGAGI. V was trimmed by 2 bases and J by 4 bases, leaving 12 bases between them. The CDR3 loop is CASSYGGRSYEQYF. The CDR3 DNA sequence: TGTGCCAGCAGTTACGGGGGAAGGTCGTACGAGCAGTACTTC.

This clonotype was counted only a few times. The gene calls are TRBV25-1 and TRBJ1-2, with 8 bases fitting TRBD1. The germline V gene encodes CDR1 MGHDK and CDR2 SYGVNS. The CDR3 sequence is 14 residues long. Unmatched junction bases numbered 7, after V lost 3 bases and J lost 7 bases. CDR3 DNA sequence: TGTGCCAGCAGTGACGACAGGGGTGTGGGTGGCTACACCTTC. Translation gives CASSDDRGVGGYTF.

This clonotype was observed a handful of times. The genes are TRBV5-6 and TRBJ2-1; D may be TRBD2 (6 bases). The CDR3 sequence is 14 residues long. Trimming removed 1 base at V and 10 bases at J, with 15 bases between. Germline loops: CDR1 SGHDT, CDR2 YYEEEE. The CDR3 nucleotides read TGTGCCAGCAGCTTGATTCCAGGAGGGCCCGAGCAGTTCTTC. Its translation: CASSLIPGGPEQFF.